Following are 14 T cell receptor beta chains from one sample sequenced in a study of CD8 T cells in ankylosing spondylitis. TCRdb called the 5' RACE reads again in MiXCR, with one record for every CDR3 protein. The table includes roughly 220,000 distinct CDR3 sequences, approximately 10% detected once. The sample taken for sequencing was blood, either unsorted or a sorted T cell fraction (not recorded which). All receptors derive from a male donor with ankylosing spondylitis or in good health (not recorded which).

This rearrangement joins TRBV11-2 to TRBJ2-3; D is perhaps TRBD2 (6 bases). The V gene's germline CDR1 is SGHAT and CDR2 FQNNGV. Trimming cost V 2 bases and J 1 base, with 19 bases left between them. The CDR3 loop spans 18 amino acids. As DNA, the CDR3 is TGTGCCAGCAGCTTATATGTGGGCGGGGACGAGGGCACAGATACGCAGTATTTT. It codes for CASSLYVGGDEGTDTQYF.

The table lists this clonotype with many counts. The V call is TRBV9, the J call TRBJ2-6, with D perhaps TRBD2 (6 bases). The ends were cut back, 5 bases at V and 0 bases at J, with 12 bases in the middle. This CDR3 region has 16 residues. Germline assignment: CDR1 SGDLS and CDR2 YYNGEE. This CDR3 reads CASSDLGGSGANVLTF. In DNA form, the CDR3 reads TGTGCCAGCAGTGATCTGGGGGGCTCTGGGGCCAACGTCCTGACTTTC.

This clonotype turned up a few times. The genes are TRBV9 and TRBJ2-7; no reliable D call. This CDR3 region has 14 residues. Germline V gene sequence: CDR1 SGDLS, CDR2 YYNGEE. The V end was cut by 0 bases, the J end by 2 bases, with 9 bases between. In DNA, the CDR3 is TGTGCCAGCAGCGTAGAGGGTGGGACCTACGAGCAGTACTTC. It translates to CASSVEGGTYEQYF.

In its sample, this clonotype was seen many times. The chain links TRBV4-2 to TRBJ2-3; the D is unclear. Germline V gene lookup returns CDR1 LGHNA and CDR2 YNFKEQ. Trimming removed 0 bases from V and 8 bases from J, with 15 bases in between. There are 15 residues in the CDR3. The DNA for the CDR3 is TGTGCCAGCAGCCAAGATGCGGTAGATCACGGTACGCAGTATTTT. Amino acids: CASSQDAVDHGTQYF.

The V call is TRBV12-3 or TRBV12-4, the J call TRBJ2-7; tentative D call: TRBD1 (6 bases). V dropped 6 bases and J dropped 3 bases, with 12 bases sitting between them. This CDR3 contains 13 residues. CDR3 coding DNA: TGTGCCAGCAGGGCACAGGGTTTCTACGAGCAGTACTTC. It encodes CASRAQGFYEQYF.

This clonotype has ten or more counts. The V and J genes are TRBV3-1 and TRBJ2-2; 9 bases map to TRBD1. Trimming took 4 bases from V and 2 from J; bases not matched to a gene: 5. CDR3 length equals 16 residues. Germline-derived CDR1 and CDR2 are LGHDT and YNNKEL (reference sequence). Written as DNA, the CDR3 is TGTGCCAGCAGCCGCCCGACAGGGGGAAACACCGGGGAGCTGTTTTTT. It yields the protein CASSRPTGGNTGELFF.

This clonotype was picked up a small number of times. The chain recombines TRBV12-3 or TRBV12-4 with TRBJ2-1, with TRBD2 matching 9 bases. J lost 6 bases, V lost 6 bases, and 9 bases had no gene match. The CDR3 contains 15 residues. CDR3 sequence: CASRPWAGGSNEQFF. As DNA, the CDR3 is TGTGCCAGCAGGCCTTGGGCGGGGGGGAGCAATGAGCAGTTCTTC.

There are many counts of this clonotype. The V and J genes are TRBV3-1 and TRBJ1-2; 8 bases agree with TRBD1. In germline, CDR1 is LGHDT, CDR2 YNNKEL (reference sequence). The trim removed 6 bases at V and 3 bases at J, leaving 0 bases unmatched. The CDR3 is 12 residues long. CDR3: CASRTGDYGYTF. The CDR3 region has the DNA TGTGCCAGCAGGACAGGGGACTATGGCTACACCTTC.

This clonotype showed up many times. The rearrangement links TRBV20-1 to TRBJ2-2, with D hard to call. Trimming shortened V by 1 base and J by 3 bases, and 9 bases separated the two germline ends. The germline V gene has CDR1 DFQATT and CDR2 SNEGSKA (reference sequence). This CDR3 is built from 14 residues. CDR3 region: CSARGLSYTGELFF. DNA for the CDR3: TGCAGTGCTAGAGGACTCTCGTACACCGGGGAGCTGTTTTTT.

In this sample, this clonotype turned up a few times. The genes are TRBV5-1 and TRBJ2-5, with 10 bases that match TRBD2. Losses at the gene ends were 4 bases for V and 0 bases for J; bases not matched to a gene: 3. Germline CDR1 SGHRS, CDR2 YFSETQ. This CDR3 has 15 residues. In nucleotides, the CDR3 is TGCGCCAGCAGCCCGGGGACTAGCGACCAAGAGACCCAGTACTTC. This sequence encodes CASSPGTSDQETQYF.

This clonotype was counted at least ten times. This chain links TRBV7-2 with TRBJ2-5, with 9 nucleotides matching TRBD1. CDR1 is SGHTA, CDR2 FQGNSA, per germline. J gave up 3 bases and V 4 bases, and 6 bases lay outside the gene matches. This CDR3 spans 15 amino acids. CDR3 sequence: CASSWTGVEKETQYF. The CDR3 DNA is TGTGCCAGCAGCTGGACAGGGGTGGAGAAAGAGACCCAGTACTTC.

This clonotype was picked up many times. Here the CDR3 DNA reads TGCGCCAGCACGACCGAGGGGGATACGCAGTATTTT. As protein: CASTTEGDTQYF. J is TRBJ2-3 and V is TRBV5-1; perhaps D is TRBD1 or TRBD2 (5 bases each). Trimming removed 6 bases at V and 6 bases at J, with 11 bases between. The CDR3 sequence is 12 residues long. The germline CDR1 and CDR2 sequences are SGHRS and YFSETQ. The full variable domain, in which reference TRBV5-1 and TRBJ2-3 provide the parts outside the CDR3, is KAGVTQTPRYLIKTRGQQVTLSCSPISGHRSVSWYQQTPGQGLQFLFEYFSETQRNKGNFPGRFSGRQFSNSRSEMNVSTLELGDSALYLCASTTEGDTQYFGPGTRLTVL.

This clonotype has ten or more counts. This chain uses TRBV19 with TRBJ2-3; 8 bases line up with TRBD1. This CDR3 has 16 amino acids. The germline CDR1 and CDR2 sequences are LNHDA and SQIVND (reference sequence). After removal of 4 bases from V and 1 base from J, the junction contained 7 bases not matched to a gene. The DNA of the CDR3 is TGTGCCAGTAGTACCGGCGGGACAGGCGGCACAGATACGCAGTATTTT. This encodes CASSTGGTGGTDTQYF. Drawing the rest from reference TRBV19 and TRBJ2-3, the complete variable domain is DGGITQSPKYLFRKEGQNVTLSCEQNLNHDAMYWYRQDPGQGLRLIYYSQIVNDFQKGDIAEGYSVSREKKESFPLTVTSAQKNPTAFYLCASSTGGTGGTDTQYFGPGTRLTVL.

This clonotype was seen many times. This sequence joins TRBV5-6 and TRBJ1-1; no clear D gene. V lost 4 bases and J 5 bases, leaving 9 bases between the germline ends. The germline V gene encodes CDR1 SGHDT and CDR2 YYEEEE. This CDR3 region has 12 residues. CDR3 DNA: TGTGCCAGCAGCGGTACGGGGACTGAAGCTTTCTTT. Encoded protein: CASSGTGTEAFF.